A single sample gave rise to the 7 T cell receptor beta chains below, sequenced in a study of cytomegalovirus exposure and HLA in healthy donors. In the PCR, 60 Vbeta and 13 Jbeta primers were used. Profiling relied on immunoSEQ multiplex PCR, and the TCRdb table lists in-frame clones only, not all of them. The sample lists about 120,000 clones; about four fifths were seen once. The sequencing input was PBMCs. The receptors originated from a female donor in good health and CMV-seropositive.

This clone came up a few times. The chain employs TRBV5-1 and TRBJ2-7, with 8 nucleotides matching TRBD1. Trimming cost V 4 bases and J 0 bases; bases outside gene matches: 3. The germline V gene has CDR1 SGHRS and CDR2 YFSETQ. The CDR3 is 14 residues long. DNA for the CDR3: TGCGCCAGCAGCCCGGGACAGGACTCCTACGAGCAGTACTTC. Translated: CASSPGQDSYEQYF.

The chain couples TRBV7-8 to TRBJ1-1; possibly TRBD1 for D (5 bases). Trimming cost V 5 bases and J 4 bases, with 17 bases left between them. The CDR3 contains 15 residues. Germline CDR1 SGHVS, CDR2 FQNEAQ. The CDR3 region is CASSLPRGGTTEAFF. In nucleotides, the CDR3 is TGTGCCAGCAGCCTTCCTCGGGGGGGGACCACTGAAGCTTTCTTT.

This clone showed up just a few times. The chain links TRBV19 to TRBJ2-7; 8 nucleotides line up with TRBD1. V gave up 5 bases and J gave up 4 bases; unmatched junction bases: 13. CDR3 length equals 16 residues. Per the germline V gene, CDR1 is LNHDA and CDR2 is SQIVND (reference sequence). DNA for the CDR3: TGTGCCAGTAGTCTGATCGGACAGGGCGCAATGTACGAGCAGTACTTC. It is translated as CASSLIGQGAMYEQYF.

The chain recombines TRBV7-9 with TRBJ2-3; the match to TRBD2 covers 7 bases. The CDR3 length is 16 residues. V shed 5 bases, J shed 3 bases, and the junction held 11 bases outside the gene matches. Germline V lookup: CDR1 SEHNR, CDR2 FQNEAQ (reference sequence). The CDR3 loop reads CASSPPSGEGTDTQYF. The CDR3 DNA follows: TGTGCCAGCAGCCCCCCCAGCGGGGAGGGTACAGATACGCAGTATTTT.

This chain joins TRBV10-3 and TRBJ2-1, with TRBD2 as a possible D gene (5 bases). Trimming stripped 10 bases from V and 8 bases from J, with 15 bases between. Germline V lookup: CDR1 ENHRY, CDR2 SYGVKD. The CDR3 has 12 residues. CDR3 coding DNA: TGTGCCAGCGCGACGGGGTGGCATGAGCAGTTCTTC. As protein: CASATGWHEQFF.

This clone was counted a few times. This sequence joins TRBV19 and TRBJ1-1; tentative D call: TRBD1 (5 bases). Germline V gives CDR1 LNHDA, CDR2 SQIVND (reference sequence). The V end lost 6 bases, the J end lost 7 bases, and 12 bases lay between the germline ends. The CDR3 is 12 amino acids. CDR3 residues: CASSHGGSEAFF. The DNA for the CDR3 is TGTGCCAGTAGCCACGGGGGGAGTGAAGCTTTCTTT.

J is TRBJ1-6 and V is TRBV18; 8 bases map to TRBD1. The CDR3 has 14 amino acids. Germline loops: CDR1 KGHSH, CDR2 LQKENI. The V segment lost 3 bases and the J segment 7 bases; nucleotides outside the gene matches: 2. CDR3 residues: CASSPTGENSPLHF. The CDR3 DNA reads TGTGCCAGCTCACCGACAGGGGAGAATTCACCCCTCCACTTT.